The clone carrying this TCR beta chain is termed medium-sized. Its antigen is as yet unknown. The sample is drawn from a study of regulatory T cells in long-lasting Graves disease. Study-wide results and caveats: The sample size was small, and this may have reduced accuracy.

Arm-PCR of CDR3 regions and iRepertoire HTBI primers were the basis on which TCR beta libraries were built. In TCRdb, the multiplex PCR reads were re-called with MiXCR into one record per CDR3 protein. The sample has about 350,000 distinct CDR3 sequences; 16% are singletons. The time point here: newly diagnosed GD, antithyroid drugs for less than 3 months. Extracted RNA from PBMCs served as the source of the TCR library. Germline CDR1 SEHNR, CDR2 FQNEAQ (reference sequence). V was clipped by 1 base and J by 5 bases, with 16 bases between them. The CDR3 consists of 16 residues. The same sample was also studied in work on T cells in Graves' hyperthyroidism and ophthalmopathy. As that report states: The HTBI primer set served for first-round RT-PCR of the TCR CDR3. Most thyroid clonotypes expanded above 0.001 were also detected in blood. Ophthalmopathy was told apart from stable hyperthyroidism by a 13 V-J model.

Specimen: peripheral blood mononuclear cells (PBMCs), collected at new diagnosis, from a patient treated with antithyroid drugs. This sequence joins TRBV7-9 and TRBJ2-3, with D possibly matching TRBD2 (7 bases). This clonotype was sampled from a man aged 35 to 55 with Graves disease. CDR3 loop: CASSLGFGGLGDTQYF. The CDR3 coding sequence is TGTGCCAGCAGCTTAGGCTTCGGGGGGCTGGGAGATACGCAGTATTTT. Variable domain in full (rest from reference TRBV7-9 and TRBJ2-3): DTGVSQNPRHKITKRGQNVTFRCDPISEHNRLYWYRQTLGQGPEFLTYFQNEAQLEKSRLLSDRFSAERPKGSFSTLEIQRTEQGDSAMYLCASSLGFGGLGDTQYFGPGTRLTVL.